The present TCR beta chain was sequenced within a study of shared clonotypes between healthy human individuals. The material for each subset, its genomic DNA, was split evenly across several immunoSEQ plates. TCRdb's table, derived via immunoSEQ multiplex PCR, lists solely in-frame clones and lacks some. This table has roughly 700,000 clones, roughly 70% appearing once. The source material was memory CD4+ T cells sorted from blood. Subset reported: CD45RA-negative fraction. This clonotype was obtained from a woman aged 25 to 39 in good health.

CDR3 amino acids: CASSSVPMVSEQYF. CDR3 DNA sequence: TGTGCCAGCAGCTCCGTCCCCATGGTGAGCGAGCAGTACTTC. The rearrangement links TRBV11-2 to TRBJ2-7; unclear D gene. CDR3 length: 14 residues. Germline CDR1 SGHAT, CDR2 FQNNGV. Trimming removed 4 bases at V and 6 bases at J, with 16 bases between.